These 10 T cell receptor beta chains originate from one sample sequenced in a study of T cell responses to AZD1222 COVID-19 vaccine. Clones were sequenced by immunoSEQ multiplex PCR, and TCRdb holds only the in-frame ones, with some missing. The sample has 80,000 to 95,000 clones, roughly nine tenths seen once. Specimen: peripheral blood, collected on day 0 of MenACWY control vaccination. Receptors originate from an adult in good health.

The chain links TRBV12-3 or TRBV12-4 to TRBJ1-6; 8 bases match TRBD1. V was pared by 9 bases and J by 14 bases, with 12 bases of the junction left unmatched. CDR3 size: 13 residues. CDR3 sequence reads: CARGAGGLMALHF. CDR3 DNA: TGTGCCAGGGGGGCAGGGGGCTTGATGGCCCTCCACTTT.

This clone was detected only once. V usage is TRBV28 and J usage is TRBJ1-6, with 9 bases matching TRBD1. The CDR3 is made up of 15 amino acids. V trimming: 5 bases; J trimming: 10 bases; junction bases outside the gene matches: 9. Germline CDR1 MDHEN, CDR2 SYDVKM. The CDR3 sequence: CASSPITGGLSPLHF. In nucleotides, the CDR3 is TGTGCCAGCAGTCCAATAACAGGGGGCCTGTCACCCCTCCACTTT. Using reference TRBV28 and TRBJ1-6 for the parts outside the CDR3, the full variable domain is DVKVTQSSRYLVKRTGEKVFLECVQDMDHENMFWYRQDPGLGLRLIYFSYDVKMKEKGDIPEGYSVSREKKERFSLILESASTNQTSMYLCASSPITGGLSPLHFGNGTRLTVT.

The V and J genes are TRBV12-3 or TRBV12-4 and TRBJ1-2; possible D gene TRBD1, 6 bases. The CDR3 extends over 13 amino acids. Deletions cut 6 bases from V and 6 bases from J, with 14 bases between. CDR3 in amino acids: CASSQQGGDGYTF. CDR3 DNA sequence: TGTGCCAGCAGCCAACAGGGAGGAGATGGCTACACCTTC.

The chain uses TRBV18 and TRBJ1-2; possibly TRBD1 for D (6 bases). There are 14 residues in the CDR3. Trimming removed 0 bases from V and 7 bases from J, with 12 bases in between. Germline lookup yields CDR1 KGHSH and CDR2 LQKENI. The CDR3 DNA sequence: TGTGCCAGCTCACCACCTCGGGGGGCGAGTGGCTACACCTTC. As protein: CASSPPRGASGYTF.

The rearrangement links TRBV5-6 to TRBJ1-6; no clear D gene. V lost 6 bases and J lost 14, with 18 bases in between. From germline, CDR1 is SGHDT and CDR2 YYEEEE. This CDR3 spans 13 amino acids. The CDR3 nucleotides are TGTGCCAGCACAGACTTCCGGGTTAAATCCCTCCACTTT. Its protein product is CASTDFRVKSLHF.

The V call is TRBV5-4, the J call TRBJ1-6; the D gene is possibly TRBD1 (6 bases). This CDR3 spans 15 amino acids. The ends were cut back, 5 bases at V and 8 bases at J, with 17 bases in the middle. CDR1 and CDR2 (germline): SGHNT, YYREEE (reference sequence). The CDR3 sequence is CASSNLGRGDSPLHF. CDR3 sequence (DNA): TGTGCCAGCAGTAACCTTGGCAGGGGAGATTCACCCCTCCACTTT.

The rearrangement joins TRBV15 to TRBJ2-7; 11 bases are a match to TRBD1. Germline CDR1 and CDR2: LNHNV and YYDKDF (reference sequence). This CDR3 region has 15 residues. Losses at the gene ends were 1 base for V and 7 bases for J; bases not matched to a gene: 6. DNA for the CDR3: TGTGCCACCAGCAGAGCCTCGGGACAGGGGGAGGAGCAGTACTTC. It translates to CATSRASGQGEEQYF.

The chain joins TRBV5-5 to TRBJ2-7; no reliable D call. There are 15 residues in the CDR3. Germline V gives CDR1 SGHKS, CDR2 YYEKEE (reference sequence). Trimming removed 0 bases from V and 6 bases from J, with 16 bases in between. As DNA, the CDR3 is TGTGCCAGCAGCTTGGGGGGTAGAATTGCGTCCGAGCAGTACTTC. Its protein product is CASSLGGRIASEQYF.

The chain carries TRBV28 and TRBJ2-2; D is unclear. V lost 1 base to trimming and J lost 1 base, with 4 bases between them. The CDR3 covers 14 residues. CDR1 is MDHEN and CDR2 is SYDVKM in the germline V gene. CDR3 amino acids: CASSLSMNTGELFF. As DNA, the CDR3 is TGTGCCAGCAGTTTATCAATGAACACCGGGGAGCTGTTTTTT.

V gene TRBV19 combines with J gene TRBJ1-6; D is possibly TRBD1 (6 bases). V lost 8 bases and J lost 0, with 14 bases in between. The germline gives CDR1 LNHDA, CDR2 SQIVND (reference sequence). The length of the CDR3 is 16 residues. The CDR3 region has the DNA TGTGCCAGTTCATCGGGGGGCAGCTCCTATAATTCACCCCTCCACTTT. This codes for CASSSGGSSYNSPLHF.